What follows are 14 T cell receptor beta chains derived from one specimen sequenced in a study of OX40 agonist ivuxolimab in advanced cancers. The data were produced by immunoSEQ multiplex PCR, yet TCRdb's version contains in-frame clones alone and is incomplete. The repertoire consists of around 60,000 clones, with around four fifths occurring once and the leading ten covering about 2.2%. The starting material was CD4+ or CD8+ T cells sorted from blood, obtained in a trial of the OX40 agonist ivuxolimab. The receptor source for this set is an adult with an advanced solid tumor such as melanoma, head and neck, liver or kidney cancer.

This rearrangement joins TRBV27 to TRBJ2-3; D remains ambiguous. V gave up 5 bases and J gave up 9 bases, with 12 bases separating them. CDR1 and CDR2 from the germline V gene are MNHEY and SMNVEV (reference sequence). The CDR3 totals 12 residues. CDR3 protein: CASSGQLGTQYF. CDR3 coding DNA: TGTGCCAGCAGTGGGCAGTTAGGGACGCAGTATTTT.

CDR3 residues: CAIGVYNEQFF. CDR3 bases: TGTGCCATCGGGGTATACAATGAGCAGTTCTTC. The J gene is TRBJ2-1, the V gene TRBV10-3; D remains unclear. This CDR3 region has 11 residues. Germline V gene data show CDR1 as ENHRY and CDR2 as SYGVKD. Deletions cut 8 bases from V and 4 bases from J, with 6 bases between.

The chain links TRBV19 to TRBJ2-7; D assignment may be TRBD1 or TRBD2 (5 bases each). The V gene lost 5 bases and the J gene lost 2 bases, with 13 bases spanning the gap. The CDR3 spans 14 residues. Germline CDR1 is LNHDA and CDR2 is SQIVND (reference sequence). The CDR3 sequence is CASSPLRGPYEQYF. The CDR3 DNA reads as TGTGCCAGTAGTCCTCTGAGGGGACCCTACGAGCAGTACTTC.

This clone came up once. This chain links TRBV14 with TRBJ1-6, with D possibly TRBD1 on 6 matching bases. V was shortened by 3 bases and J by 0 bases, with 15 bases between the two germline ends. Germline CDR1 is SGHDN and CDR2 is FVKESK. The CDR3 loop spans 18 amino acids. This CDR3 is CASSQKTGPSSYNSPLHF. CDR3 nucleotides: TGTGCCAGCAGCCAGAAGACAGGCCCGAGCTCCTATAATTCACCCCTCCACTTT.

The chain uses TRBV30 and TRBJ1-2; maybe TRBD1 (5 bases). The CDR3 consists of 14 residues. Trimming cost V 3 bases and J 7 bases, with 18 bases left between them. Germline CDR1 is GTSNPN and CDR2 is SVGIG (reference sequence). In nucleotides, the CDR3 is TGTGCCTGGAGCGTACCCCAGGGACTTGTTGGCTACACCTTC. Translating gives CAWSVPQGLVGYTF.

The chain employs TRBV27 and TRBJ1-5, with D hard to call. The CDR3 contains 14 residues. From germline, CDR1 is MNHEY and CDR2 SMNVEV (reference sequence). Trimming removed 6 bases at V and 1 base at J, with 10 bases between. As DNA, the CDR3 is TGTGCCAGCAGATCTCACGGGAGCAATCAGCCCCAGCATTTT. As protein: CASRSHGSNQPQHF.

The rearrangement joins TRBV28 to TRBJ2-5; 11 bases map to TRBD2. The CDR3 is 15 amino acids. Per the germline V gene, CDR1 is MDHEN and CDR2 is SYDVKM. Trimming at V came to 8 bases and at J to 0 bases, leaving 5 bases not matched to a gene. As DNA, the CDR3 is TGTGCCAGCGAGGGACTAGCGGACTACCAAGAGACCCAGTACTTC. This codes for CASEGLADYQETQYF.

The CDR3 loop reads CASSSTASGRGEQYF. The CDR3 DNA reads as TGTGCCAGCAGCTCGACGGCTAGCGGGAGGGGGGAGCAGTACTTC. V is TRBV7-9 and J is TRBJ2-7; 12 positions agree with TRBD2. J gave up 7 bases and V 4 bases, and 8 bases lay outside the gene matches. The CDR3 contains 15 residues. CDR1 is SEHNR and CDR2 is FQNEAQ in the germline V gene (reference sequence).

The chain is built from TRBV29-1 and TRBJ2-2; D perhaps matches TRBD2 (5 bases). V lost 6 bases to trimming and J lost 6 bases, with 17 bases between them. Germline CDR1 SQVTM, CDR2 ANQGSEA. This CDR3 is 14 amino acids long. The CDR3, as DNA: TGCAGCGTCTCTCGGGGAGCTGGGGCCGGGGAGCTGTTTTTT. It codes for CSVSRGAGAGELFF.

The chain uses TRBV28 and TRBJ2-3; 12 bases line up with TRBD2. Looked up from germline, CDR1 is MDHEN and CDR2 is SYDVKM. The V segment lost 5 bases and the J segment 0 bases; nucleotides outside the gene matches: 9. The CDR3 covers 18 residues. For the CDR3, the DNA is TGTGCCAGCAGTCCCTATCTTGGGACTAGCGGGAGCACAGATACGCAGTATTTT. This codes for CASSPYLGTSGSTDTQYF.

The J gene is TRBJ2-1, the V gene TRBV27; D is undetermined. CDR1 is MNHEY and CDR2 is SMNVEV in the germline V gene (reference sequence). V lost 2 bases to trimming and J lost 4 bases, with 6 bases between them. The CDR3 covers 13 residues. The CDR3 sequence: CASSLPEYNEQFF. CDR3 nucleotide sequence: TGTGCCAGCAGTTTACCAGAGTACAATGAGCAGTTCTTC.

This clone has a single count. The V and J genes are TRBV7-3 and TRBJ2-3, with a possible D match to TRBD2 (5 bases). V lost 1 base to trimming and J lost 5 bases, with 19 bases between them. This CDR3 region has 17 residues. Looked up from germline, CDR1 is SGHTA and CDR2 is FQGTGA. The CDR3 sequence: CASSLRRSLGAEDTQYF. CDR3 coding DNA: TGTGCCAGCAGCTTAAGGCGCAGCCTGGGAGCGGAAGATACGCAGTATTTT.

The chain combines TRBV2 with TRBJ2-5; TRBD2 aligns across 7 bases. Germline V CDR1 and CDR2: SNHLY, FYNNEI. This CDR3 spans 14 amino acids. V was pared by 8 bases and J by 0 bases, with 6 bases of the junction left unmatched. Written as DNA, the CDR3 is TGTGCCAGCCGCCGGAGCGGGAACCAAGAGACCCAGTACTTC. Translation gives CASRRSGNQETQYF.

The rearrangement uses TRBV5-4 and TRBJ2-7, with 9 positions matching TRBD2. Germline CDR1 reads SGHNT; CDR2 reads YYREEE (reference sequence). The J segment lost 6 bases and the V segment lost 2 bases, leaving 9 bases of the junction unmatched. The CDR3 spans 15 residues. The CDR3 reads CASSLGGGRASEQYF. The CDR3 DNA reads as TGTGCCAGCAGCTTAGGTGGCGGGAGGGCCTCCGAGCAGTACTTC.